Here is one T cell receptor (beta chain) with its context. Its target is not known. These data come from a study of T cell repertoires in cytomegalovirus infection. The CDR3 totals 15 residues. Trimming stripped 2 bases from V and 4 bases from J, with 12 bases between. Germline V lookup: CDR1 MNHEY, CDR2 SMNVEV (reference sequence). TCRdb re-called the reads with MiXCR, one entry per CDR3 protein. This table holds approximately 730,000 distinct CDR3 sequences, under 35% found once. The V and J genes are TRBV27 and TRBJ1-5; D unclear. Sequenced here: cultured CD8+ T cells from PBMCs, sampled from culture after CMV antigen stimulation. This receptor was taken from a human donor in good health (CMV status not recorded). Some clones in this sample may be carry-over from other donors' samples. Written as DNA, the CDR3 is TGTGCCAGCAGTTTAGCGGCAGTCCCAAATCAGCCCCAGCATTTT. Translation gives CASSLAAVPNQPQHF.